A single sample gave rise to the 20 T cell receptor beta chains below, sequenced in a study of beta chain features in type 1 diabetes. The authors reverse transcribed all of the isolated RNA, so sequencing captured expressed TCRB transcripts. Data came from immunoSEQ multiplex PCR; TCRdb stores just in-frame clones and leaves some out. Of 70,000 to 90,000 clones in the sample, under 35% were seen once. Sequenced material: stem cell memory CD4+ T cells from blood. Receptor source: a woman younger than 30 in good health.

This clone was seen once. The V gene is TRBV9, the J gene TRBJ1-1; D is unclear. CDR3 length: 14 residues. Trimming pared 4 bases from V and 2 bases from J, leaving 12 bases between. Germline V gene data show CDR1 as SGDLS and CDR2 as YYNGEE. The CDR3: CASSPGLTNTEAFF. As DNA, the CDR3 is TGTGCCAGCAGCCCGGGGTTGACTAACACTGAAGCTTTCTTT.

This clone was seen more than once but under ten times. The chain couples TRBV18 to TRBJ2-1, with 9 bases lining up with TRBD2. The CDR3 loop spans 14 amino acids. Germline loops: CDR1 KGHSH, CDR2 LQKENI. V trimming: 2 bases; J trimming: 8 bases; junction bases outside the gene matches: 4. As DNA, the CDR3 is TGTGCCAGCTCACCAAATAGCGGGAGCGATGAGCAGTTCTTC. This encodes CASSPNSGSDEQFF.

This rearrangement joins TRBV5-1 to TRBJ2-3; tentative D call: TRBD1 (5 bases). V dropped 5 bases and J dropped 0 bases, with 7 bases sitting between them. The CDR3 covers 13 residues. CDR1 SGHRS and CDR2 YFSETQ come from the germline V gene. CDR3 protein: CASSQGSTDTQYF. The CDR3 bases are TGCGCCAGCAGTCAGGGTAGCACAGATACGCAGTATTTT.

This clone was counted a few times. This rearrangement joins TRBV5-6 to TRBJ2-1; D possibly corresponds to TRBD2 (6 bases). The CDR3 extends over 15 amino acids. Germline V gene lookup returns CDR1 SGHDT and CDR2 YYEEEE. V lost 1 base, J lost 7 bases, and 15 bases lay in between. The CDR3 region has the DNA TGTGCCAGCAGCTTGTATGCGGGATCGATGAATGAGCAGTTCTTC. This codes for CASSLYAGSMNEQFF.

This sequence joins TRBV27 and TRBJ2-7, with TRBD1 identical over 7 bases. Trimming removed 4 bases from V and 3 bases from J; junction bases left unmatched: 6. The CDR3 consists of 14 residues. Germline loops: CDR1 MNHEY, CDR2 SMNVEV (reference sequence). CDR3 DNA: TGTGCCAGCAGTTCAGCCGACAGGGACTACGAGCAGTACTTC. Amino acid sequence: CASSSADRDYEQYF.

The V and J genes are TRBV19 and TRBJ2-7; 7 bases are shared with TRBD2. With V trimmed by 6 bases and J by 0 bases, 11 bases remained unmatched. Germline assignment: CDR1 LNHDA and CDR2 SQIVND (reference sequence). The CDR3 runs to 16 residues. The DNA of the CDR3 is TGTGCCAGTAGCCGGGGACTACCCCCCAGCTCCTACGAGCAGTACTTC. This gives the protein CASSRGLPPSSYEQYF.

This clone was counted a few times. The CDR3 nucleotides read TGTGCCAGCAGCTGGGGGACTAGCGGGGGGATCAGCCAAGAGACCCAGTACTTC. It translates to CASSWGTSGGISQETQYF. V is TRBV7-2 and J is TRBJ2-5, with 15 bases lining up with TRBD2. From germline, CDR1 is SGHTA and CDR2 FQGNSA. The CDR3 spans 18 residues. The trim removed 4 bases at V and 1 base at J, leaving 7 bases unmatched.

This clone has more than one count but fewer than ten. The chain couples TRBV30 to TRBJ1-6; D possibly corresponds to TRBD1 (6 bases). Trimming removed 7 bases at V and 4 bases at J, with 8 bases between. This CDR3 is 12 amino acids long. Looked up from germline, CDR1 is GTSNPN and CDR2 is SVGIG (reference sequence). The CDR3 loop is CALDRYNSPLHF. The CDR3 DNA follows: TGTGCCTTGGACAGATATAATTCACCCCTCCACTTT.

V is TRBV2 and J is TRBJ2-1, with a weak D call TRBD1 (6 bases). CDR1 and CDR2 (germline): SNHLY, FYNNEI. This CDR3 is built from 14 residues. The germline V and J ends were trimmed by 3 bases and 5 bases, with 11 bases remaining between them. The CDR3 sequence: CASSEAGADNEQFF. CDR3 DNA sequence: TGTGCCAGCAGTGAGGCAGGGGCAGACAATGAGCAGTTCTTC.

This sequence joins TRBV7-2 and TRBJ2-1, with 12 nucleotides matching TRBD2. The germline CDR1 and CDR2 sequences are SGHTA and FQGNSA. This CDR3 has 15 residues. V trimming: 5 bases; J trimming: 3 bases; junction bases outside the gene matches: 2. The CDR3 DNA is TGTGCCAGCAGCCGGACTAGCGGGAACTACAATGAGCAGTTCTTC. It encodes CASSRTSGNYNEQFF.

This chain links TRBV6-5 with TRBJ2-2, with 11 bases identical to TRBD1. This CDR3 has 13 amino acids. After removal of 8 bases from V and 4 bases from J, the junction contained 0 bases not matched to a gene. CDR1 MNHEY and CDR2 SVGAGI come from the germline V gene. The CDR3, as DNA: TGTGCCAGCGGACAGGGGGCCACCGGGGAGCTGTTTTTT. This sequence encodes CASGQGATGELFF.

The chain employs TRBV27 and TRBJ2-3; 7 positions match TRBD2. Germline V lookup: CDR1 MNHEY, CDR2 SMNVEV (reference sequence). With V trimmed by 3 bases and J by 4 bases, 7 bases remained unmatched. This CDR3 comprises 15 residues. The CDR3 nucleotides are TGTGCCAGCAGTTTCCAGGGAGGGAGTGCAGATACGCAGTATTTT. Encoded protein: CASSFQGGSADTQYF.

The chain is built from TRBV6-5 and TRBJ2-7; 10 bases align to TRBD2. The trim removed 3 bases at V and 5 bases at J, leaving 4 bases unmatched. The CDR3 has 14 residues. Germline CDR1 MNHEY, CDR2 SVGAGI. The CDR3 coding sequence is TGTGCCAGCAGTTATACCGGGACTAGCGACGAGCAGTACTTC. Protein sequence: CASSYTGTSDEQYF.

The chain links TRBV19 to TRBJ1-5; the D gene is possibly TRBD1 (5 bases). This CDR3 has 15 amino acids. Germline V gives CDR1 LNHDA, CDR2 SQIVND (reference sequence). The V end lost 5 bases, the J end lost 2 bases, and 13 bases lay between the germline ends. The CDR3 spells CASSYGHNGNQPQHF. The CDR3 bases are TGTGCCAGTAGTTACGGACACAACGGCAATCAGCCCCAGCATTTT.

V gene TRBV19 combines with J gene TRBJ2-7, with 8 bases matching TRBD2. This CDR3 has 15 residues. V lost 5 bases, J lost 3 bases, and 9 bases stayed unmatched. Per germline, CDR1 LNHDA and CDR2 SQIVND (reference sequence). This CDR3 reads CASSPYPGTSYEQYF. CDR3 in DNA: TGTGCCAGTAGTCCCTACCCAGGGACTAGCTACGAGCAGTACTTC.

The chain links TRBV5-6 to TRBJ2-7; D might be TRBD1 (5 bases). The length of the CDR3 is 14 residues. V was clipped by 1 base and J by 0 bases, with 8 bases between them. CDR1 and CDR2 (germline): SGHDT, YYEEEE. CDR3 region: CASSLRRDSYEQYF. The CDR3 coding sequence is TGTGCCAGCAGCTTGCGCAGGGACTCCTACGAGCAGTACTTC.

This clone occurred a few times. This chain connects TRBV30 to TRBJ1-4, with D possibly TRBD1 on 6 matching bases. Trimming pared 1 base from V and 8 bases from J, leaving 14 bases between. Germline CDR1 reads GTSNPN; CDR2 reads SVGIG (reference sequence). The CDR3 is made up of 14 amino acids. The CDR3 here is CAWSASGGQEKLFF. CDR3 DNA sequence: TGTGCCTGGAGTGCCTCGGGGGGGCAGGAAAAACTGTTTTTT.

The chain links TRBV5-1 to TRBJ1-3; D call uncertain. The CDR3 loop spans 15 amino acids. V was trimmed by 0 bases and J by 0 bases, leaving 7 bases between them. Germline loops: CDR1 SGHRS, CDR2 YFSETQ. CDR3 protein: CASSLGGSSGNTIYF. CDR3 nucleotide sequence: TGCGCCAGCAGCTTGGGAGGGAGCTCTGGAAACACCATATATTTT.

This clone has ten or more counts. The V gene is TRBV7-2, the J gene TRBJ2-4, with a weak D call TRBD2 (6 bases). The CDR3 loop spans 14 amino acids. Germline loops: CDR1 SGHTA, CDR2 FQGNSA. V dropped 6 bases and J dropped 3 bases, with 12 bases sitting between them. For the CDR3, the DNA is TGTGCCAGCAGTAGACTAGTCGGCAAAAACATTCAGTACTTC. Translation: CASSRLVGKNIQYF. Using reference TRBV7-2 and TRBJ2-4 for the parts outside the CDR3, the full variable domain is GAGVSQSPSNKVTEKGKDVELRCDPISGHTALYWYRQSLGQGLEFLIYFQGNSAPDKSGLPSDRFSAERTGGSVSTLTIQRTQQEDSAVYLCASSRLVGKNIQYFGAGTRLSVL.

This clone was counted a few times. The chain employs TRBV5-1 and TRBJ1-5; 7 bases agree with TRBD1. Germline CDR1 is SGHRS and CDR2 is YFSETQ. The CDR3 extends over 15 amino acids. Germline trimming cut 5 bases from V and 4 bases from J; bases unmatched to any gene: 9. CDR3 amino acids: CASRPGTAVNQPQHF. The DNA for the CDR3 is TGCGCCAGCAGACCCGGGACAGCCGTTAATCAGCCCCAGCATTTT.